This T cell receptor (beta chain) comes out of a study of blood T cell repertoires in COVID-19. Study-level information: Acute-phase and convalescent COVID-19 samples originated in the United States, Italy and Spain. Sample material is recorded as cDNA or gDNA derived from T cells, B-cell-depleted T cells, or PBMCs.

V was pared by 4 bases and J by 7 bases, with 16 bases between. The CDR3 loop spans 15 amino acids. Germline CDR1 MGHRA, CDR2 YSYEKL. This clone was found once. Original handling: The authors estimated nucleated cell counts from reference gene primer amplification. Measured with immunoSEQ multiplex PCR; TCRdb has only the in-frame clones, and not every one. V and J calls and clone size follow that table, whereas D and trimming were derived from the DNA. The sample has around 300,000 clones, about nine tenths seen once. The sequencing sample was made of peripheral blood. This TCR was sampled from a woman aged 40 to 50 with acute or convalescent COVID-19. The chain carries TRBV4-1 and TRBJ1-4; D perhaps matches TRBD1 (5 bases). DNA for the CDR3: TGCGCCAGCAGCCCGGCGGGGGTTGGGAGTGAAAAACTGTTTTTT. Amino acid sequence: CASSPAGVGSEKLFF.